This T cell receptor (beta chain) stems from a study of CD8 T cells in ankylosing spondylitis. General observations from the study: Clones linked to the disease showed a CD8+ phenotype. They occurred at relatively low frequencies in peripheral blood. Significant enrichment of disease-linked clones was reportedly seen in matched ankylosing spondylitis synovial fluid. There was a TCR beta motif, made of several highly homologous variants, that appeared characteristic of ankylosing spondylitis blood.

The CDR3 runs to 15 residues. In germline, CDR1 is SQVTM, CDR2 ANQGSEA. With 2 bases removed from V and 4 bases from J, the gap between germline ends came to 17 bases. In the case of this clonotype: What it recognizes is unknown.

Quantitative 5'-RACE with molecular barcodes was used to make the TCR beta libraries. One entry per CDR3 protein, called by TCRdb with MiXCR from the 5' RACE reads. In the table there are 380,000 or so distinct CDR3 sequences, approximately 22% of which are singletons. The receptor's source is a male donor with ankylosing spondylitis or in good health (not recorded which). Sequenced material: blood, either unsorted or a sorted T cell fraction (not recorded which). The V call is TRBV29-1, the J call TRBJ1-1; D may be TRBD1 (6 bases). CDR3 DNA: TGCAGCGTTGAACGCCCAGGGGATCTGAGCACTGAAGCTTTCTTT. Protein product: CSVERPGDLSTEAFF.